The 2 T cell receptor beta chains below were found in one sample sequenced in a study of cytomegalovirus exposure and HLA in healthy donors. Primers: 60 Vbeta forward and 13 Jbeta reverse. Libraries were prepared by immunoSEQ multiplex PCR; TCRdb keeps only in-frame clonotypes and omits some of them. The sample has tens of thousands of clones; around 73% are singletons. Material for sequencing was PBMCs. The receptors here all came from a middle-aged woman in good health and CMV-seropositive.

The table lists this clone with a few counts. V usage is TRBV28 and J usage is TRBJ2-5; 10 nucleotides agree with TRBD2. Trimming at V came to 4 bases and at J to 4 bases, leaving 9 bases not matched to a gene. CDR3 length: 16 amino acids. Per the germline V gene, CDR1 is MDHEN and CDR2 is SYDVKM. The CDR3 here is CASSSKLAGSLETQYF. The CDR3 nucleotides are TGTGCCAGCAGTTCGAAACTAGCGGGGTCGCTAGAGACCCAGTACTTC. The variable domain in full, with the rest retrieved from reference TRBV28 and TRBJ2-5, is DVKVTQSSRYLVKRTGEKVFLECVQDMDHENMFWYRQDPGLGLRLIYFSYDVKMKEKGDIPEGYSVSREKKERFSLILESASTNQTSMYLCASSSKLAGSLETQYFGPGTRLLVL.

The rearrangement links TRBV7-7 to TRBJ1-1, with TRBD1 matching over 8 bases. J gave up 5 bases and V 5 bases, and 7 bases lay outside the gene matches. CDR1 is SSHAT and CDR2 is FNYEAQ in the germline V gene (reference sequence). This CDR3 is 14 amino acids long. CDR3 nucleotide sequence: TGTGCCAGCAGCCCAGGGGGCGCGGGTACTGAAGCTTTCTTT. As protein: CASSPGGAGTEAFF.